These 20 T cell receptor beta chains were all obtained from the same sample, sequenced in a study of blood T cell repertoires in COVID-19. Assay used: immunoSEQ multiplex PCR; TCRdb lists only in-frame clones, some missing. The sample has 250,000 to 300,000 clones, less than 90% seen once. The sample taken for sequencing was peripheral blood. Every receptor here comes from a man in his fifties or sixties who had recovered from COVID-19.

V usage is TRBV6-6 and J usage is TRBJ1-2; weak D call: TRBD1 (6 bases). Germline lookup yields CDR1 MNHNY and CDR2 SVGAGI (reference sequence). The CDR3 consists of 13 residues. V lost 5 bases to trimming and J lost 6 bases, with 13 bases between them. The CDR3 protein is CASSGTGFDGYTF. The DNA of the CDR3 is TGTGCCAGCAGTGGTACAGGGTTTGATGGCTACACCTTC.

V usage is TRBV13 and J usage is TRBJ1-6; 7 bases map to TRBD1. The CDR3 is made up of 15 amino acids. V lost 0 bases to trimming and J lost 7 bases; unmatched junction nucleotides: 3. From germline, CDR1 is PRHDT and CDR2 FYEKMQ (reference sequence). The CDR3 bases are TGTGCCAGCAGCTTAGGAGTGGGACAGAATTCACCCCTCCACTTT. It codes for CASSLGVGQNSPLHF. Using reference TRBV13 and TRBJ1-6 for the parts outside the CDR3, the full variable domain is AAGVIQSPRHLIKEKRETATLKCYPIPRHDTVYWYQQGPGQDPQFLISFYEKMQSDKGSIPDRFSAQQFSDYHSELNMSSLELGDSALYFCASSLGVGQNSPLHFGNGTRLTVT.

V is TRBV27 and J is TRBJ1-4, with a weak D call TRBD1 (5 bases). V lost 3 bases, J lost 5 bases, and 10 bases lay in between. The germline V gene encodes CDR1 MNHEY and CDR2 SMNVEV (reference sequence). CDR3 size: 14 residues. In nucleotides, the CDR3 is TGTGCCAGCAGTTTCGGGGGTAGAAATGAAAAACTGTTTTTT. Its protein is CASSFGGRNEKLFF.

The genes are TRBV29-1 and TRBJ1-2; 10 bases agree with TRBD1. CDR3 size: 13 residues. Germline V lookup: CDR1 SQVTM, CDR2 ANQGSEA. V lost 5 bases, J lost 4 bases, and 4 bases stayed unmatched. The CDR3 nucleotides read TGCAGCGTTCAGGACAGGGGGACCTATGGCTACACCTTC. Protein: CSVQDRGTYGYTF.

The chain recombines TRBV5-1 with TRBJ1-5, with D possibly matching TRBD1 (5 bases). CDR1 and CDR2 (germline): SGHRS, YFSETQ. The CDR3 covers 13 residues. With 4 bases removed from V and 7 bases from J, the gap between germline ends came to 12 bases. CDR3 amino acids: CASSEAGNQPQHF. The CDR3 nucleotides read TGCGCCAGCAGCGAAGCAGGGAACCAGCCCCAGCATTTT.

This clone was found once. The V call is TRBV3-1 (or the pseudogene TRBV3-2), the J call TRBJ2-1, with a tentative D call TRBD2 (7 bases). Germline assignment: CDR1 LGHDT and CDR2 YNNKEL (reference sequence). The CDR3 covers 15 residues. V lost 2 bases, J lost 5 bases, and 13 bases lay in between. Here the CDR3 reads CASSQLGGRNNEQFF. DNA of the CDR3: TGTGCCAGCAGCCAATTGGGGGGGCGAAACAATGAGCAGTTCTTC.

The chain is built from TRBV27 and TRBJ1-5; TRBD1 matches at 10 bases. The V gene end was trimmed by 0 bases and the J gene end by 5 bases; junction bases not matched to a gene: 7. Germline V CDR1 and CDR2: MNHEY, SMNVEV (reference sequence). The CDR3 covers 17 residues. CDR3 nucleotides: TGTGCCAGCAGTTTATCATGGGGACAGGGGAAGGATCAGCCCCAGCATTTT. This encodes CASSLSWGQGKDQPQHF.

CDR3 nucleotide sequence: TGTGCCAGCAGTTATGGCTACGGGGGGCAGTACTTC. Its translation is CASSYGYGGQYF. V usage is TRBV6-2 or TRBV6-3 and J usage is TRBJ2-5, with 7 bases fitting TRBD2. The CDR3 spans 12 residues. J lost 11 bases, V lost 3 bases, and 6 bases had no gene match. CDR1 is MNHEY and CDR2 is SVGEGT in the germline V gene.

This chain links TRBV19 with TRBJ1-1, with a tentative D call TRBD1 (5 bases). V lost 3 bases, J lost 3 bases, and 14 bases lay in between. Germline V gene data show CDR1 as LNHDA and CDR2 as SQIVND (reference sequence). This CDR3 is built from 15 residues. The CDR3 nucleotides are TGTGCCAGTAGTATCTTCGGGGGGAAGGACACTGAAGCTTTCTTT. Translation: CASSIFGGKDTEAFF.

The rearrangement links TRBV7-3 to TRBJ2-3; tentatively, D is TRBD1 (6 bases). CDR3 length equals 15 residues. Trimming left V 5 bases short and J 1 base short, with 13 bases between. CDR1 and CDR2 from the germline V gene are SGHTA and FQGTGA. The CDR3: CASSLGTLGTDTQYF. CDR3 DNA: TGTGCCAGCAGCCTCGGGACATTAGGCACAGATACGCAGTATTTT.

This clone has only a few counts. V gene TRBV5-1 combines with J gene TRBJ1-2; the D gene is possibly TRBD1 (6 bases). Per the germline V gene, CDR1 is SGHRS and CDR2 is YFSETQ. This CDR3 is 12 amino acids long. Trimming took 4 bases from V and 6 from J, leaving 10 bases between them. The CDR3 nucleotides are TGCGCCAGCAGCGCCGCAGGGGATGGCTACACCTTC. It specifies CASSAAGDGYTF.

This chain connects TRBV5-1 to TRBJ2-1; 11 positions agree with TRBD2. The CDR3 runs to 14 residues. V was clipped by 4 bases and J by 6 bases; unmatched bases: 3. The V gene's germline CDR1 is SGHRS and CDR2 YFSETQ. As DNA, the CDR3 is TGCGCCAGCAGCGAGGGACTAGCGGTCAATGAGCAGTTCTTC. Amino acids: CASSEGLAVNEQFF.

Comments on this clone: Other DNA variants within this sample encode the same CDR3. The rearrangement links TRBV2 to TRBJ1-3; TRBD1 is a possible D gene (6 bases). Trimming stripped 6 bases from V and 0 bases from J, with 6 bases between. The CDR3 runs 13 residues. Germline CDR1 is SNHLY and CDR2 is FYNNEI. CDR3 coding DNA: TGTGCCAGCAGACAGGGCTCTGGAAACACCATATATTTT. It codes for CASRQGSGNTIYF.

The rearrangement joins TRBV7-9 to TRBJ2-5, with 7 bases identical to TRBD1. There are 14 residues in the CDR3. Germline values: CDR1 SEHNR, CDR2 FQNEAQ (reference sequence). The J segment lost 9 bases and the V segment lost 2 bases, leaving 9 bases of the junction unmatched. The CDR3, as DNA: TGTGCCAGCAGCTTACGGGGACAGCCTGGGGCCCAGTACTTC. This codes for CASSLRGQPGAQYF.

The rearrangement joins TRBV12-3 or TRBV12-4 to TRBJ1-1; D is uncertain. This CDR3 contains 13 residues. V was shortened by 5 bases and J by 8 bases, with 15 bases between the two germline ends. CDR3: CASSPHQAAEAFF. The CDR3 coding sequence is TGTGCCAGCAGTCCCCACCAGGCAGCCGAAGCTTTCTTT.

The chain employs TRBV6-5 and TRBJ2-1, with 14 bases fitting TRBD2. CDR1 is MNHEY and CDR2 is SVGAGI in the germline V gene. This CDR3 is 16 amino acids long. V lost 4 bases to trimming and J lost 10 bases; unmatched junction nucleotides: 9. As DNA, the CDR3 is TGTGCCAGCAGTTTTCTCGGGACTAGCGGGAGAAGGGAGCAGTTCTTC. This codes for CASSFLGTSGRREQFF.

The V call is TRBV19, the J call TRBJ1-2; 9 bases line up with TRBD1. The CDR3 extends over 14 amino acids. The V gene's germline CDR1 is LNHDA and CDR2 SQIVND (reference sequence). The trim removed 6 bases at V and 0 bases at J, leaving 2 bases unmatched. The CDR3 region has the DNA TGTGCCAGTAGCCGACAGGGGGCTAACTATGGCTACACCTTC. Translated, it gives CASSRQGANYGYTF.

V and J are TRBV5-1 and TRBJ2-3; TRBD2 matches 8 bases. The CDR3 sequence is 16 residues long. With V trimmed by 0 bases and J by 2 bases, 5 bases remained unmatched. The germline V gene has CDR1 SGHRS and CDR2 YFSETQ. The DNA for the CDR3 is TGCGCCAGCAGCTTGGGGCGGGGGGCTGTCACAGATACGCAGTATTTT. This sequence encodes CASSLGRGAVTDTQYF.

The genes are TRBV5-4 and TRBJ2-5; 7 nucleotides align to TRBD2. V was pared by 1 base and J by 2 bases, with 2 bases of the junction left unmatched. Germline CDR1 is SGHNT and CDR2 is YYREEE (reference sequence). This CDR3 is built from 14 residues. The CDR3 coding sequence is TGTGCCAGCAGCTTGAGGCGGGGGCAAGAGACCCAGTACTTC. Encoded protein: CASSLRRGQETQYF.

This sequence joins TRBV5-6 and TRBJ2-7, with 10 bases that match TRBD2. V shed 2 bases and J 1 base; nucleotides not matched to a gene: 6. The CDR3 has 16 amino acids. Germline CDR1 is SGHDT and CDR2 is YYEEEE. The CDR3 bases are TGTGCCAGCAGCTTCCGCGGACTAGCGGTATCCTACGAGCAGTACTTC. Protein product: CASSFRGLAVSYEQYF.